This T cell receptor beta chain stems from a study of CD8 T cells in ankylosing spondylitis. General study points: Seemingly distinctive of ankylosing spondylitis blood was a TCR beta motif formed by eight highly homologous variants. As for the disease-linked clones, they showed a CD8+ phenotype and occurred at relatively low frequencies in peripheral blood. The clones that were linked to disease were reported to be significantly enriched in matched synovial fluid samples from ankylosing spondylitis patients. Before this, some motif variants had been reported in reactive arthritis synovial fluid and blood.

Preparation of TCR beta libraries was done by quantitative 5'-RACE with molecular barcodes. A single record per CDR3 protein comes from TCRdb applying MiXCR to the 5' RACE reads. The sample contains approximately 540,000 distinct CDR3 sequences, more than 9.5% of which appear only once. In this sample, this clonotype turned up many times. Its antigen remains unknown. The CDR3 runs 13 residues. V lost 5 bases and J 3 bases, leaving 10 bases between the germline ends. Germline V gene lookup returns CDR1 SEHNR and CDR2 FQNEAQ (reference sequence). The chain carries TRBV7-9 and TRBJ1-1; a possible D gene is TRBD1 (5 bases). This TCR was recovered from a male donor with ankylosing spondylitis. Sequencing input: blood, either unsorted or a sorted T cell fraction (not recorded which). The CDR3 region is CASSLTAYTEAFF. In DNA form, the CDR3 reads TGTGCCAGCAGCCTGACAGCTTACACTGAAGCTTTCTTT.